This is a list of T cell receptor beta chains from one sample in a study of high-grade serous ovarian cancer treatment subgroups. Sequencing was performed with immunoSEQ multiplex PCR; in TCRdb, only in-frame clones are kept and a portion is missing. The top ten clones hold more than 3.5% of a sample with roughly 9,800 clones, 55% to 70% of them seen once. The material sequenced was tumor tissue. The source is a human donor with high-grade serous ovarian cancer. Each CDR3 is given with its conserved first and last residue. The order of the fields is J gene, V gene, CDR3 protein.

TRBJ2-1	TRBV19	CASTDRGGLTSSYNEQFF
TRBJ2-2	TRBV11-3	CASSLGGTNTGELFF
TRBJ2-5	TRBV19	CASSATLQETQYF
TRBJ2-7	TRBV29-1	CSVATSAWSYEQYF
TRBJ2-1	TRBV30	CATLGWANEQFF
TRBJ1-1	TRBV7-2	CASSLRLNTEAFF
TRBJ2-7	TRBV4-1	CASSQQGLPTYEQYF
TRBJ2-7	TRBV9	CASSVERSSYEQYF
TRBJ1-2	TRBV28	CAIMGSPNYGYTF
TRBJ2-2	TRBV6-6	CASSWGTGELFF
TRBJ2-7	TRBV11-3	CASSGRNLDPYEQYF
TRBJ1-4	TRBV14	CASSPRISATNEKLFF
TRBJ2-3	TRBV7-6	CASSLELGTDTQYF
TRBJ2-3	TRBV21-1	CASSKDQVPYFSGTGDTQYF
TRBJ1-2	TRBV28	CASGPGQGYGYTF
TRBJ1-2	TRBV10-3	CAIRGWAYGYTF
TRBJ2-7	TRBV7-2	CASSFSGQGSSYEQYF
TRBJ2-5	TRBV7-6	CASSLSGEETQYF
TRBJ2-1	TRBV6-4	CASSDSSGSYNEQFF
TRBJ2-3	TRBV7-2	CASTQTVPSTDTQYF
TRBJ2-7	TRBV29-1	CSVLKTLDSYEQYF
TRBJ2-3	TRBV11-3	CASSSASSTDTQYF
TRBJ2-7	TRBV2	CASSPADRTLAYF
TRBJ1-5	TRBV2	CASSQGRGNQPQHF
TRBJ2-1	TRBV19	CASSIWPRDNEQFF
TRBJ2-6	TRBV30	CAWGLAGAGANVLTF
TRBJ2-1	TRBV19	CASSETSSYNEQFF
TRBJ2-7	TRBV21-1	CASSKEGFGTDIYEQYF
TRBJ2-6	TRBV14	CASSQKESGANVLTF
TRBJ2-1	TRBV19	CASINRAGDNEQFF
TRBJ1-1	TRBV5-6	CASSLGLSTEAFF
TRBJ1-2	TRBV14	CASSRKVRQGLYYGYTF
TRBJ1-1	TRBV2	CASRNTEAFF
TRBJ2-1	TRBV6-5	CASSYWREGKNEQFF
TRBJ1-5	TRBV5-1	CASKVSTWGNQPQHF
TRBJ2-1	TRBV6-4	CASSAGTNNEQFF
TRBJ2-5	TRBV7-2	CASRWGSSQETQYF